The 9 T cell receptor beta chains in this list originate from one sample, sequenced in a study of blood T cell repertoires in COVID-19. Assay used: immunoSEQ multiplex PCR; TCRdb lists only in-frame clones, some missing. The sample yields under 200,000 clones, approximately 84% seen once. Sequenced: peripheral blood. These receptors all come from a middle-aged man with acute or convalescent COVID-19.

V and J are TRBV9 and TRBJ2-1; 7 bases align to TRBD1. The CDR3 runs 16 residues. CDR1 is SGDLS and CDR2 is YYNGEE in the germline V gene. J gave up 1 base and V 3 bases, and 7 bases lay outside the gene matches. Here the CDR3 reads CASSALQGISYNEQFF. CDR3 DNA: TGTGCCAGCAGCGCCTTACAGGGGATATCCTACAATGAGCAGTTCTTC.

In this sample, this clone turned up a few times. V gene TRBV9 combines with J gene TRBJ2-3; perhaps TRBD2 as D (7 bases). The CDR3 has 15 residues. Looked up from germline, CDR1 is SGDLS and CDR2 is YYNGEE. V was clipped by 0 bases and J by 2 bases, with 10 bases between them. This CDR3 reads CASSVGGGATDTQYF. CDR3 nucleotide sequence: TGTGCCAGCAGCGTAGGAGGGGGGGCCACAGATACGCAGTATTTT.

The chain recombines TRBV19 with TRBJ2-4; a possible D gene is TRBD1 (6 bases). The CDR3 has 14 residues. Germline V gives CDR1 LNHDA, CDR2 SQIVND (reference sequence). V lost 4 bases, J lost 6 bases, and 13 bases lay in between. The CDR3 reads CASSTKTGPNIQYF. The CDR3 DNA reads as TGTGCCAGTAGTACTAAGACAGGACCAAACATTCAGTACTTC.

The rearrangement joins TRBV5-6 to TRBJ1-1; 12 bases line up with TRBD1. Per the germline V gene, CDR1 is SGHDT and CDR2 is YYEEEE. The CDR3 sequence is 15 residues long. The V and J ends lost 4 bases and 2 bases, in that order; junction bases with no gene match: 3. CDR3 coding DNA: TGTGCCAGCAGCCCTGGGACAGGGGGCAACACTGAAGCTTTCTTT. Translated, it gives CASSPGTGGNTEAFF. Combining the CDR3 with reference TRBV5-6 and TRBJ1-1 gives the whole variable domain DAGVTQSPTHLIKTRGQQVTLRCSPKSGHDTVSWYQQALGQGPQFIFQYYEEEERQRGNFPDRFSGHQFPNYSSELNVNALLLGDSALYLCASSPGTGGNTEAFFGQGTRLTVV.

The chain has TRBV5-1 and TRBJ2-3, with 9 positions matching TRBD2. Germline V CDR1 and CDR2: SGHRS, YFSETQ. V lost 0 bases to trimming and J lost 4 bases; unmatched junction nucleotides: 3. This CDR3 comprises 15 residues. The CDR3 spells CASSLEGGGADTQYF. CDR3 bases: TGCGCCAGCAGCTTGGAAGGCGGGGGGGCAGATACGCAGTATTTT.

The gene calls are TRBV5-8 and TRBJ2-2; no clear D. V dropped 0 bases and J dropped 7 bases, with 4 bases sitting between them. The CDR3 loop spans 12 amino acids. Per germline, CDR1 SGHTS and CDR2 YDEGEE. Here the CDR3 reads CASSLDGGELFF. CDR3 DNA sequence: TGTGCCAGCAGCTTGGACGGCGGGGAGCTGTTTTTT.

The chain is built from TRBV2 and TRBJ2-4, with 8 bases matching TRBD2. Trimming at V came to 1 base and at J to 7 bases, leaving 3 bases not matched to a gene. Germline V gene data show CDR1 as SNHLY and CDR2 as FYNNEI. This CDR3 comprises 14 residues. The CDR3 sequence is CASSEERGFNIQYF. The DNA for the CDR3 is TGTGCCAGCAGTGAAGAGCGGGGGTTTAACATTCAGTACTTC.

J is TRBJ1-2 and V is TRBV9; TRBD1 might be the D (5 bases). This CDR3 spans 15 amino acids. Germline assignment: CDR1 SGDLS and CDR2 YYNGEE. Trimming shortened V by 0 bases and J by 3 bases, and 12 bases separated the two germline ends. CDR3 residues: CASSVGGASYYGYTF. CDR3 bases: TGTGCCAGCAGCGTAGGCGGGGCCTCCTACTATGGCTACACCTTC.

In its sample, this clone was seen once. The rearrangement joins TRBV6-5 to TRBJ1-2, with D maybe TRBD1 (5 bases). The ends were cut back, 6 bases at V and 2 bases at J, with 10 bases in the middle. This CDR3 region has 13 residues. From germline, CDR1 is MNHEY and CDR2 SVGAGI. Here the CDR3 DNA reads TGTGCCAGCAGCTGGGGGAGGAACTATGGCTACACCTTC. It yields the protein CASSWGRNYGYTF.